Listed here is a single T cell receptor beta chain. Its antigen remains unknown. This CDR3 has 13 amino acids. From germline, CDR1 is DFQATT and CDR2 SNEGSKA (reference sequence). With 5 bases clipped from V and 5 bases from J, the junction kept 6 bases outside the gene matches. Library preparation (for TCRbeta) was performed with unique molecular identifiers. TCRdb reprocessed the PCR reads via MiXCR and lists one record per CDR3 protein. The sample contains 500,000 to 650,000 distinct CDR3 sequences, 13% of which appear only once. This entry is derived from a study of T-cell reconstitution after alpha-beta-depleted transplantation in children. Study observations and caveats: It was newly produced T cells that mostly accounted for T-cell counts and diversity one year after transplant. Several hundred graft clones that had expanded were reportedly the source of alpha-beta T cells about two months after transplant. The study traced high day-60 TCRbeta diversity in some patients to surviving recipient T cells and thymic progenitors.

This receptor was obtained from a male patient between 5 and 17 years old who had a stem cell transplant for acute myeloid leukemia, so the T cells may come from the graft donor. This sequence joins TRBV20-1 and TRBJ2-1, with 7 positions matching TRBD2. This sample comprised PBMCs, mostly from graft donor cells, obtained 360 days after TCRalphabeta/CD19-depleted stem cell transplant. The CDR3 DNA is TGCAGTGCTCTGTGGGAGGGGAACAATGAGCAGTTCTTC. The encoded protein is CSALWEGNNEQFF.